The 3 T cell receptor beta chains below come from one sample, sequenced in a study of blood T cell repertoires in COVID-19. Measured with immunoSEQ multiplex PCR; TCRdb has only the in-frame clones, and not every one. The table has roughly 60,000 clones, roughly four fifths seen once. Input material: peripheral blood. These receptors were collected from an older man with acute or convalescent COVID-19.

V usage is TRBV14 and J usage is TRBJ1-1; D is unresolved. Germline lookup yields CDR1 SGHDN and CDR2 FVKESK. CDR3 length: 17 residues. The ends were cut back, 0 bases at V and 0 bases at J, with 14 bases in the middle. CDR3 nucleotide sequence: TGTGCCAGCAGCCAAGATTGGGCGACAAGGATGAACACTGAAGCTTTCTTT. It translates to CASSQDWATRMNTEAFF.

This chain links TRBV6-6 with TRBJ2-7; possible D gene TRBD2, 7 bases. Germline CDR1 and CDR2: MNHNY and SVGAGI (reference sequence). This CDR3 comprises 15 residues. Trimming shortened V by 4 bases and J by 7 bases, and 20 bases separated the two germline ends. This CDR3 reads CASSSTGGTPGEQYF. The CDR3, as DNA: TGTGCCAGCAGTTCCACCGGGGGGACACCTGGAGAGCAGTACTTC.

This clone was picked up a small number of times. This rearrangement joins TRBV18 to TRBJ2-7; D might be TRBD2 (5 bases). CDR3 length: 12 amino acids. CDR1 is KGHSH and CDR2 is LQKENI in the germline V gene. V lost 3 bases and J 3 bases, leaving 6 bases between the germline ends. In DNA form, the CDR3 reads TGTGCCAGCTCACCCGGGAACTACGAGCAGTACTTC. Its translation: CASSPGNYEQYF.